This T cell receptor beta chain was documented in a study of T cell repertoires in cytomegalovirus infection. Study summary: The authors used CMV epitopes that were HLA-C-restricted (recently identified) and HLA-B-restricted (well studied). Public TCR beta signatures provided an indication of both CMV infection and a matching HLA type. General study results and limits: Dominant in the ex vivo response were TCR beta clonotypes restricted by HLA-C and specific for CMV. Summed frequency of public TCR beta families distinguished CMV carriers with the relevant HLA.

A word on this clonotype: Its antigen remains unknown.

This CDR3 is 15 amino acids long. V lost 0 bases and J 1 base, leaving 9 bases between the germline ends. The germline V gene has CDR1 ENHRY and CDR2 SYGVKD. TCRdb redid the calling of the reads with MiXCR, one entry per CDR3 protein. The table has 360,000 or so distinct CDR3 sequences, about 35% seen once. The gene calls are TRBV10-3 and TRBJ1-2; D uncertain. This material consisted of cultured PBMCs, taken from culture after CMV antigen stimulation. The sequence was obtained from a human donor in good health (CMV status not recorded). Some clones in this sample may be carry-over from other donors' samples. This CDR3 reads CAISESGLINYGYTF. The DNA of the CDR3 is TGTGCCATCAGTGAGTCAGGACTGATTAACTATGGCTACACCTTC.